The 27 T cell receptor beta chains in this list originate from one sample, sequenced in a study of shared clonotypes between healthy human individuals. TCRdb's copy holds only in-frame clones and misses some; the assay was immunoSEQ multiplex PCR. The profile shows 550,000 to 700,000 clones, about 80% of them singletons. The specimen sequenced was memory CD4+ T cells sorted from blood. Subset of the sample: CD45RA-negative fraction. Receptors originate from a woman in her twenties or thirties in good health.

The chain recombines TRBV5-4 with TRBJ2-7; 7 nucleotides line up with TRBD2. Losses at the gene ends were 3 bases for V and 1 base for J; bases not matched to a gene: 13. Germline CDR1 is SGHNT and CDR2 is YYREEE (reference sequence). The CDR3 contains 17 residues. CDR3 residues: CASSWWKTGRGSYEQYF. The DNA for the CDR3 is TGTGCCAGCAGCTGGTGGAAAACGGGGCGGGGGTCCTACGAGCAGTACTTC.

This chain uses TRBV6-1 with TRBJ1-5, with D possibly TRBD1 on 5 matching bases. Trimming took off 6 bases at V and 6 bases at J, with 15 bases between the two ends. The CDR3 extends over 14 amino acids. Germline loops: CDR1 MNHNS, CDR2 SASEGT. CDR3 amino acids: CASRGLAVTQPQHF. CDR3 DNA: TGTGCCAGCAGGGGACTGGCGGTGACTCAGCCCCAGCATTTT.

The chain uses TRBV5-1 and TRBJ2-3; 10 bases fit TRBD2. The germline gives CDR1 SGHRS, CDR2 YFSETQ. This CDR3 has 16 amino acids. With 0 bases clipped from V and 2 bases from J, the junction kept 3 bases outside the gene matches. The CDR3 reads CASSLAGTSATDTQYF. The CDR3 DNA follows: TGCGCCAGCAGCTTGGCCGGGACTAGCGCCACAGATACGCAGTATTTT. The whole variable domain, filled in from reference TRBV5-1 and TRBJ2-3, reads KAGVTQTPRYLIKTRGQQVTLSCSPISGHRSVSWYQQTPGQGLQFLFEYFSETQRNKGNFPGRFSGRQFSNSRSEMNVSTLELGDSALYLCASSLAGTSATDTQYFGPGTRLTVL.

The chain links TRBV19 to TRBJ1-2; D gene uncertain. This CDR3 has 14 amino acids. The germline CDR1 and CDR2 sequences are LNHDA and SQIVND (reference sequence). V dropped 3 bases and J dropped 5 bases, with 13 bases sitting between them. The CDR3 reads CASSMQDGVYGYTF. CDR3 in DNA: TGTGCCAGTAGTATGCAGGATGGGGTTTATGGCTACACCTTC.

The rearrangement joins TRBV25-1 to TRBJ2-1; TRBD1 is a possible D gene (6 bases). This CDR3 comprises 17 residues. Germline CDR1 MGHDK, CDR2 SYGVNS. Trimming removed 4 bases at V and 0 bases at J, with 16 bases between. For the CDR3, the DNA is TGTGCCAGCAGTGCCAGAAGCCAGGACAGCTCCTACAATGAGCAGTTCTTC. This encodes CASSARSQDSSYNEQFF.

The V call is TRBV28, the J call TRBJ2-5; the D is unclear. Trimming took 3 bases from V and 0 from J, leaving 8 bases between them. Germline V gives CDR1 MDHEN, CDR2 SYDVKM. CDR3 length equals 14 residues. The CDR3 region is CASSFISYQETQYF. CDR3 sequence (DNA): TGTGCCAGCAGTTTCATCTCGTACCAAGAGACCCAGTACTTC.

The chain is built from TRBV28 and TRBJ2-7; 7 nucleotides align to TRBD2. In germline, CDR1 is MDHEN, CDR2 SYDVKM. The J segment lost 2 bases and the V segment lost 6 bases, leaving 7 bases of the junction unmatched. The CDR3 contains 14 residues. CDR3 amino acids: CASRGGTKAYEQYF. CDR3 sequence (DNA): TGTGCCAGCAGGGGGGGGACTAAAGCCTACGAGCAGTACTTC. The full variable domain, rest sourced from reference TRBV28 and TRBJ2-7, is DVKVTQSSRYLVKRTGEKVFLECVQDMDHENMFWYRQDPGLGLRLIYFSYDVKMKEKGDIPEGYSVSREKKERFSLILESASTNQTSMYLCASRGGTKAYEQYFGPGTRLTVT.

The CDR3 region is CASRLPRNYGYTF. CDR3 DNA sequence: TGTGCCAGCAGGCTTCCTCGTAACTATGGCTACACCTTC. The chain links TRBV2 to TRBJ1-2; D remains unclear. Germline CDR1 reads SNHLY; CDR2 reads FYNNEI. V was pared by 6 bases and J by 1 base, with 9 bases between. The CDR3 has 13 amino acids.

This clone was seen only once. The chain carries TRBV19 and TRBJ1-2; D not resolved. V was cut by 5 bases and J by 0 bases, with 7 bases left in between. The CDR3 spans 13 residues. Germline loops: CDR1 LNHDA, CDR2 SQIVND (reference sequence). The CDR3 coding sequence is TGTGCCAGTAGTCCCCAAGCTAACTATGGCTACACCTTC. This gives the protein CASSPQANYGYTF.

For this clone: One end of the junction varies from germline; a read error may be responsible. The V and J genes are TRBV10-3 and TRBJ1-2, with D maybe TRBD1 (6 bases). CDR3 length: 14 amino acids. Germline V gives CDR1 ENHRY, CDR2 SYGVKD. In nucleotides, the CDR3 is TGTGCCATTAGTGAAGGGGGGACTGGCTATGGCTACACCTTC. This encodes CAISEGGTGYGYTF.

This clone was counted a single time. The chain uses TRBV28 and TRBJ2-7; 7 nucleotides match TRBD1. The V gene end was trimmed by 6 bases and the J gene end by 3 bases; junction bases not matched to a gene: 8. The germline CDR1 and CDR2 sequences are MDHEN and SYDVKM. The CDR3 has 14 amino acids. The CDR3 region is CASRPRGQGYEQYF. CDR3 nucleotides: TGTGCCAGCAGGCCGAGGGGGCAGGGCTACGAGCAGTACTTC.

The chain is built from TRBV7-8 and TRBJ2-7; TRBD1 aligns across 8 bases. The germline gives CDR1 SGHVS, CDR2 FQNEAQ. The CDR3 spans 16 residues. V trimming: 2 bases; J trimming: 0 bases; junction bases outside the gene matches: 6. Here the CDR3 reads CASSLPRGLPSYEQYF. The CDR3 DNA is TGTGCCAGCAGCTTACCCAGGGGGCTGCCCTCCTACGAGCAGTACTTC. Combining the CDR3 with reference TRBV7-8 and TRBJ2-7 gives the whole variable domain GAGVSQSPRYKVAKRGQDVALRCDPISGHVSLFWYQQALGQGPEFLTYFQNEAQLDKSGLPSDRFFAERPEGSVSTLKIQRTQQEDSAVYLCASSLPRGLPSYEQYFGPGTRLTVT.

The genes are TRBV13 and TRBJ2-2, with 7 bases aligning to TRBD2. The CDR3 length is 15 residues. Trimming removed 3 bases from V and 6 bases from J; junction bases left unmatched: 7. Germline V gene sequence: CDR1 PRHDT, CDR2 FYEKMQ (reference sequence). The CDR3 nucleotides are TGTGCCAGCAGCTTGGCTAGCGGTCCGGCCGGGGAGCTGTTTTTT. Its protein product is CASSLASGPAGELFF.

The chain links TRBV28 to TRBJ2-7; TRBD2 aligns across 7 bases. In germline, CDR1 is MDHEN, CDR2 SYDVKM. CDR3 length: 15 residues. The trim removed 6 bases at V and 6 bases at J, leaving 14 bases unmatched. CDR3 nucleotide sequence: TGTGCCAGCAGCCCTCGGATCCCTTGGGGGGGCGAGCAGTACTTC. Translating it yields CASSPRIPWGGEQYF. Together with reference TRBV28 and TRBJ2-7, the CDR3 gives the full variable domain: DVKVTQSSRYLVKRTGEKVFLECVQDMDHENMFWYRQDPGLGLRLIYFSYDVKMKEKGDIPEGYSVSREKKERFSLILESASTNQTSMYLCASSPRIPWGGEQYFGPGTRLTVT.

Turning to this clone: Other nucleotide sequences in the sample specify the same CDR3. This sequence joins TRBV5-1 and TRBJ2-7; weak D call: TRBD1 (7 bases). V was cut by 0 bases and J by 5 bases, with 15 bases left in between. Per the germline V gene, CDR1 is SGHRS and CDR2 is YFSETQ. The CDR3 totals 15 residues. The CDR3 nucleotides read TGCGCCAGCAGCTTGGGTGACAGGGACTTCCACGAGCAGTACTTC. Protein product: CASSLGDRDFHEQYF.

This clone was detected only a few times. CDR3 coding DNA: TGTGCCAGCAGCTTAACGAGCGAGCAGTACTTC. This sequence encodes CASSLTSEQYF. The chain combines TRBV7-9 with TRBJ2-7; D is unresolved. This CDR3 is 11 amino acids long. Germline V gene data show CDR1 as SEHNR and CDR2 as FQNEAQ (reference sequence). V was clipped by 2 bases and J by 6 bases, with 5 bases between them.

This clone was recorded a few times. CDR3 DNA sequence: TGCGCCAGCAGCTACAAGGGAGACTCTGGGGCCAACGTCCTGACTTTC. This sequence encodes CASSYKGDSGANVLTF. The rearrangement uses TRBV5-1 and TRBJ2-6; maybe TRBD2 (5 bases). The CDR3 spans 16 residues. From germline, CDR1 is SGHRS and CDR2 YFSETQ. Trimming left V 3 bases short and J 0 bases short, with 10 bases between.

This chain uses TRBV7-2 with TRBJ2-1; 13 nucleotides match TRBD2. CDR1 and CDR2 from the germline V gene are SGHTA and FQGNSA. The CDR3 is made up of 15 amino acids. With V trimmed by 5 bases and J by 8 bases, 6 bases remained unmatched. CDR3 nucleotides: TGTGCCAGCAGCATCGGACTAGCGGGAGTAGATGAGCAGTTCTTC. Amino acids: CASSIGLAGVDEQFF.

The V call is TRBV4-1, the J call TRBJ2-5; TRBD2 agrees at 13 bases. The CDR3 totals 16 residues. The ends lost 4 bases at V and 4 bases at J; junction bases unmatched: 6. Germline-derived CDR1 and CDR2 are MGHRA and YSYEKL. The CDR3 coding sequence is TGCGCCAGCAGCCCCGGACTAGCGGGAGTGGCAGAGACCCAGTACTTC. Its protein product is CASSPGLAGVAETQYF.

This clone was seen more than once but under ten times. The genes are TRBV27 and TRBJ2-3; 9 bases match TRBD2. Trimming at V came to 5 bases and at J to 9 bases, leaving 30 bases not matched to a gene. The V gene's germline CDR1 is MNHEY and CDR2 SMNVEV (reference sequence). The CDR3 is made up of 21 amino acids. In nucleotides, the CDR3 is TGTGCCAGCAGTACCTTGGAGCAGGGAGAACCTAGCGGGGAGCCCGGGGCAACGCAGTATTTT. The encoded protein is CASSTLEQGEPSGEPGATQYF.

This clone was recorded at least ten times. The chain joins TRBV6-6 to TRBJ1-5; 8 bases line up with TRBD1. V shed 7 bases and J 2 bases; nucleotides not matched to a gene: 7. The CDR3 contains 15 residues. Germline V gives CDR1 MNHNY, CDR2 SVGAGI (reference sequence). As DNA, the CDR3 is TGTGCCAGCACCAGGACAGGGCTTGGCAATCAGCCCCAGCATTTT. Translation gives CASTRTGLGNQPQHF.

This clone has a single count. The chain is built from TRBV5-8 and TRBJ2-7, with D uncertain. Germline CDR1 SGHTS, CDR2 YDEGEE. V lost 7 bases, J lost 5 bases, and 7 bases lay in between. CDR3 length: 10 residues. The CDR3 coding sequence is TGTGCCAGCCCTCCCCACGAGCAGTACTTC. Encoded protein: CASPPHEQYF. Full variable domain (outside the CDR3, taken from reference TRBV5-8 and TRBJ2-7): EAGVTQSPTHLIKTRGQQATLRCSPISGHTSVYWYQQALGLGLQFLLWYDEGEERNRGNFPPRFSGRQFPNYSSELNVNALELEDSALYLCASPPHEQYFGPGTRLTVT.

CDR3 protein: CASRGQGASYGYTF. The CDR3 nucleotides are TGTGCCAGCAGGGGACAGGGGGCCTCCTATGGCTACACCTTC. The V gene is TRBV27, the J gene TRBJ1-2, with 12 bases identical to TRBD1. V lost 6 bases, J lost 4 bases, and 3 bases stayed unmatched. Germline V gene sequence: CDR1 MNHEY, CDR2 SMNVEV (reference sequence). The CDR3 is 14 amino acids.

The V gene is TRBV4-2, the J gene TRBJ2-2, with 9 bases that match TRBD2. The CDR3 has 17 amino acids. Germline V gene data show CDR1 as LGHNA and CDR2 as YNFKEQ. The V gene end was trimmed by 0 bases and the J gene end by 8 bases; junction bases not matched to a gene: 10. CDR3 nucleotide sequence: TGTGCCAGCAGCCAAGATATTGGTAGCGGGAGTTTGGGGGAGCTGTTTTTT. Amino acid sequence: CASSQDIGSGSLGELFF.

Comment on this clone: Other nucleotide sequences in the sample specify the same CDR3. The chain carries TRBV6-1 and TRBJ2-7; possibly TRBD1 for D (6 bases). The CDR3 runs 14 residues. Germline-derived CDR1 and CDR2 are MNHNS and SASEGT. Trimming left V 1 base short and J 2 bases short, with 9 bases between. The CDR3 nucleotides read TGTGCCAGCAGTGAAGGACAGGATCCCTACGAGCAGTACTTC. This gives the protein CASSEGQDPYEQYF.

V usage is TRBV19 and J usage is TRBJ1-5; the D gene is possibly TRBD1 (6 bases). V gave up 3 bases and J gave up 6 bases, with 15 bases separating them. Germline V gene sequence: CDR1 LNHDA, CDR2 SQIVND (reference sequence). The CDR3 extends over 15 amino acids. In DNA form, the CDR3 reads TGTGCCAGTAGTATTGACGGGACAAGGTCTCAGCCCCAGCATTTT. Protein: CASSIDGTRSQPQHF.

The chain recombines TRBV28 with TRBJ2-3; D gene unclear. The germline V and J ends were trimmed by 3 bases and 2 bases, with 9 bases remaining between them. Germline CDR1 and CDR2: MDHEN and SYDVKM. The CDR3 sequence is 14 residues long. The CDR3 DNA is TGTGCCAGCAGTTTGAGTCCCAACACAGATACGCAGTATTTT. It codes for CASSLSPNTDTQYF.